This T cell receptor beta chain stems from a study of post-analysis software for immune sequencing data. Regarding the study as a whole: Four or five TRBV segments were more frequent in patients than controls; TRBV5-6, TRBV5-1 and TRBV20-1 belonged to this group.

Germline loops: CDR1 MNHNY, CDR2 SVGAGI (reference sequence). This CDR3 has 15 residues. Trimming at V came to 2 bases and at J to 1 base, leaving 0 bases not matched to a gene. This clonotype was seen more than once but under ten times. As yet, its antigen is unknown. Each TCR beta cDNA library carried unique molecular identifiers. The source material, roughly 0.9 to 11 million T cells, gave rise to roughly 500,000 cDNA molecules. TCRdb independently ran MiXCR on the PCR reads; one entry per CDR3 protein. This table holds 600,000 to 700,000 distinct CDR3 sequences, more than 50% found once. The V call is TRBV6-6, the J call TRBJ2-5, with TRBD1 identical over 11 bases. Material: blood. This sequence was found in a girl aged 2 to 9 with multiple sclerosis. CDR3 loop: CASSYGTGGQETQYF. The DNA of the CDR3 is TGTGCCAGCAGTTACGGGACAGGGGGCCAAGAGACCCAGTACTTC.